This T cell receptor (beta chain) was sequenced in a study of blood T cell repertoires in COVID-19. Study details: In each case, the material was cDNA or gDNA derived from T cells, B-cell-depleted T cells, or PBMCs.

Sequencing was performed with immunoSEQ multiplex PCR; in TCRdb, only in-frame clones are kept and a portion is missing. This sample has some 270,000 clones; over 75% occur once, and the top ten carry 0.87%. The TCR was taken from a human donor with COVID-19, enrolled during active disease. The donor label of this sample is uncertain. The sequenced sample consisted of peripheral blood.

CDR3 in DNA: TGTGCCAGCAAAACCGGGACTAATACAAATGAGCAGTTCTTC. This sequence encodes CASKTGTNTNEQFF. The chain uses TRBV27 and TRBJ2-1, with 7 bases lining up with TRBD2. The germline V gene has CDR1 MNHEY and CDR2 SMNVEV (reference sequence). V was pared by 7 bases and J by 7 bases, with 10 bases of the junction left unmatched. The CDR3 totals 14 residues.